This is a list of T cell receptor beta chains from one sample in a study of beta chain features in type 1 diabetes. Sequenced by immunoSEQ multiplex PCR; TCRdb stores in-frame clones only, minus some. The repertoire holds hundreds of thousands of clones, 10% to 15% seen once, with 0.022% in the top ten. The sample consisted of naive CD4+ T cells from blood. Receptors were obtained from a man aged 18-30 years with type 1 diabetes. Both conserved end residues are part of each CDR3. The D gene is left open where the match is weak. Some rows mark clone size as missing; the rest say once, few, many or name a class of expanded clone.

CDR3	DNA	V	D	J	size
CASSDTRTGRSYTF	TGTGCCAGCAGTGACACGCGGACAGGGCGCAGCTACACCTTC	TRBV6-4	TRBD1	TRBJ1-2	few
CASSPSGLAKNIQYF	TGCGCCAGCAGCCCCTCAGGGCTAGCCAAAAACATTCAGTACTTC	TRBV5-1	-	TRBJ2-4	-
CASSPEGGGRTEAFF	TGTGCCAGCTCACCAGAAGGAGGGGGTCGCACTGAAGCTTTCTTT	TRBV18	-	TRBJ1-1	few
CASTPGATNEKLFF	TGTGCCAGTACCCCAGGGGCAACTAATGAAAAACTGTTTTTT	TRBV19	-	TRBJ1-4	-
CASSLEGTGRAFF	TGTGCCAGCAGTTTAGAGGGGACAGGGCGAGCTTTCTTT	TRBV28	TRBD1	TRBJ1-1	few
CASSPDRDQPQHF	TGTGCCAGTAGTCCGGACAGGGATCAGCCCCAGCATTTT	TRBV19	TRBD1	TRBJ1-5	-
CASSSGLDNNEQFF	TGCGCCAGCAGCTCGGGACTAGATAACAATGAGCAGTTCTTC	TRBV5-1	TRBD2	TRBJ2-1	few
CASNLVENTGELFF	TGCGCCAGCAACCTTGTGGAGAACACCGGGGAGCTGTTTTTT	TRBV5-1	-	TRBJ2-2	-
CASSRGHEQPQHF	TGTGCCAGTAGTAGGGGGCATGAGCAGCCCCAGCATTTT	TRBV19	-	TRBJ1-5	-
CASSERVVGSNQPQHF	TGTGCCAGCAGTGAAAGGGTGGTAGGGAGCAATCAGCCCCAGCATTTT	TRBV6-1	-	TRBJ1-5	few